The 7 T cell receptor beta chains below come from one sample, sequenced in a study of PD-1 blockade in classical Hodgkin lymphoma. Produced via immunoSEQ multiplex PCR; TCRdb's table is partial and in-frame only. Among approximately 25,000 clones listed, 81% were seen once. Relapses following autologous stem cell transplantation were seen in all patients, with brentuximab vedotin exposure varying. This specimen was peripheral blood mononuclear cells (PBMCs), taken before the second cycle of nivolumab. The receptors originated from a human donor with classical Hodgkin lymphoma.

This CDR3 is CASLDSVGYEQYF. CDR3 bases: TGTGCCAGCTTGGACTCTGTGGGCTACGAGCAGTACTTC. The rearrangement links TRBV6-6 to TRBJ2-7; D might be TRBD2 (5 bases). Looked up from germline, CDR1 is MNHNY and CDR2 is SVGAGI (reference sequence). Deletions cut 8 bases from V and 3 bases from J, with 14 bases between. The CDR3 sequence is 13 residues long.

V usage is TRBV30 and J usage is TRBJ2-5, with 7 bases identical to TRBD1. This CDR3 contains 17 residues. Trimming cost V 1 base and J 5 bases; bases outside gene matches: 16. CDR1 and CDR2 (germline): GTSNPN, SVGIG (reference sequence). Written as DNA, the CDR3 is TGTGCCTGGAGTGGCGTGAGGGGGCTCGGACGACGGGAGACCCAGTACTTC. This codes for CAWSGVRGLGRRETQYF. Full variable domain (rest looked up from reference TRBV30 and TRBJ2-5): SQTIHQWPATLVQPVGSPLSLECTVEGTSNPNLYWYRQAAGRGLQLLFYSVGIGQISSEVPQNLSASRPQDRQFILSSKKLLLSDSGFYLCAWSGVRGLGRRETQYFGPGTRLLVL.

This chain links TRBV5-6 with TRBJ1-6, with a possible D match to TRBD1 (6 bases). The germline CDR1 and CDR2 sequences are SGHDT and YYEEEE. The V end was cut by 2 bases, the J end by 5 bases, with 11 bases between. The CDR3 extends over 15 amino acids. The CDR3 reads CASSFRGADNSPLHF. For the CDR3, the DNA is TGTGCCAGCAGCTTTAGGGGGGCGGATAATTCACCCCTCCACTTT.

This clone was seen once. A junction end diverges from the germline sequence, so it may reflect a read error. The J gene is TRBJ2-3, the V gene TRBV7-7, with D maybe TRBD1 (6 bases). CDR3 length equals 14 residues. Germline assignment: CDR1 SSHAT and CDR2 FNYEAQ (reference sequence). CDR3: CASSQQGGTDTQYF. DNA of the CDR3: TGTGCTAGCAGCCAACAGGGAGGCACAGATACGCAGTATTTT.

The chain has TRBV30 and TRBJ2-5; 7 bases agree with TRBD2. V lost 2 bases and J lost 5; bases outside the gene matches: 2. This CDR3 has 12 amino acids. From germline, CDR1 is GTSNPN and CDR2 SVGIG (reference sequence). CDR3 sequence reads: CAWSRGGETQYF. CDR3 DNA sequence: TGTGCCTGGAGTCGGGGAGGGGAGACCCAGTACTTC.

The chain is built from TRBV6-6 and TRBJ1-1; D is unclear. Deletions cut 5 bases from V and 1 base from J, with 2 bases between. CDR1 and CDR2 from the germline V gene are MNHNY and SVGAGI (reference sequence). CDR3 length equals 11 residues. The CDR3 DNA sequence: TGTGCCAGCAGTCCGAACACTGAAGCTTTCTTT. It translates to CASSPNTEAFF.

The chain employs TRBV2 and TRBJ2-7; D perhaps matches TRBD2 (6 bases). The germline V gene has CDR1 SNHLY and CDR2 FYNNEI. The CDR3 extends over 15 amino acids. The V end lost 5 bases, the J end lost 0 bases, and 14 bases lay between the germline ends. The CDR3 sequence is CASSPRTTHSYEQYF. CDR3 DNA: TGTGCCAGCAGTCCGAGGACTACACACTCCTACGAGCAGTACTTC.